This TCR beta chain was identified in a study of T cell repertoires in cytomegalovirus infection. The overall study: Used in the study were CMV epitopes, some recently identified and HLA-C-restricted, others well-studied and HLA-B-restricted. Public TCR beta signatures marked donors with CMV infection and the matching HLA.

MiXCR was run by TCRdb on the reads, yielding one entry per CDR3 protein. The sample yields about 52,000 distinct CDR3 sequences, about 20% seen once. Study-wide points: Summed public TCR beta family frequency identified CMV carriers bearing the relevant HLA. HLA-C-restricted CMV-specific TCR beta clonotypes prevailed in the ex vivo response.

A remark on this clonotype: Its antigen is as yet unknown.

Losses at the gene ends were 5 bases for V and 7 bases for J; bases not matched to a gene: 6. CDR1 is MNHNY, CDR2 SVGAGI, per germline (reference sequence). The CDR3 is 13 amino acids. The specimen was CD8+ T cells from cultured PBMCs, collected from culture after CMV antigen stimulation. The receptor comes from a human donor in good health (CMV status not recorded). Some clones in this sample may be carry-over from other donors' samples. The chain employs TRBV6-6 and TRBJ1-1; 8 positions match TRBD1. The CDR3 bases are TGTGCCAGCAGTGATTTAGGACAGGGTGAAGCTTTCTTT. Its protein product is CASSDLGQGEAFF.